A single T cell receptor beta chain is shown here with its context. In the original analysis: Reference gene primers were amplified, and this amplification served to estimate nucleated cell counts. Using immunoSEQ multiplex PCR, the repertoire was profiled, and TCRdb retains in-frame clones only, with some absent. V and J calls and clone size come straight from that table; D and trimming were deduced from the DNA. Counted here are 95,000 to 130,000 clones, about nine tenths occurring once; the ten biggest clones make up under 2%. This CDR3 is 15 amino acids long. V lost 0 bases, J lost 5 bases, and 4 bases stayed unmatched. Germline CDR1 is SGHKS and CDR2 is YYEKEE (reference sequence). The sample originates from a study of blood T cell repertoires in COVID-19. The wider study: The study drew acute and convalescent COVID-19 samples from the United States, Italy and Spain. PBMCs, B-cell-depleted T cells, or T cells were the source of the cDNA or gDNA that made up the material.

The clonotype comes from a human donor with active COVID-19. The donor label of this sample is uncertain. The chain couples TRBV5-5 to TRBJ1-4, with TRBD1 matching over 7 bases. The sample was peripheral blood. The CDR3 loop is CASSLVGQKNEKLFF. The CDR3 region has the DNA TGTGCCAGCAGCTTGGTGGGACAGAAAAATGAAAAACTGTTTTTT.